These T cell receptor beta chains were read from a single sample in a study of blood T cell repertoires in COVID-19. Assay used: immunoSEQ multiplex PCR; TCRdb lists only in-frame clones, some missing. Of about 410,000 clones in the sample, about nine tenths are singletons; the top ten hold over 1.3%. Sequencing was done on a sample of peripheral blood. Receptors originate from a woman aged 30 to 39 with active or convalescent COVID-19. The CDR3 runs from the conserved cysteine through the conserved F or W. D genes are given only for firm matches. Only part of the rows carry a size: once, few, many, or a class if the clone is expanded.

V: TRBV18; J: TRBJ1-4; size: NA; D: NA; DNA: TGTGCCAGCTCTCGATCGGTCAATGAAAAACTGTTTTTT; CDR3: CASSRSVNEKLFF
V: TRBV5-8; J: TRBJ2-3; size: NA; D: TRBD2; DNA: TGTGCCAGCAGCCCCGGGACTAGCGGATGGAATACGCAGTATTTT; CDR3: CASSPGTSGWNTQYF
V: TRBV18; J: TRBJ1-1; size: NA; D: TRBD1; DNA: TGTGCCAGCTCACCACCGACAGGGGGCACTGAAGCTTTCTTT; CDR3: CASSPPTGGTEAFF
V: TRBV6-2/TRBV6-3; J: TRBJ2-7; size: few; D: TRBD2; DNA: TGTGCCAGCAGCCCTACGGGGGTTGCGGGAGGATCCTACGAGCAGTACTTC; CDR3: CASSPTGVAGGSYEQYF
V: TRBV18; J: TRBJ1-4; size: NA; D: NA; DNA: TGTGCCAGCTCACCAAACAGCCCTGCAACTAATGAAAAACTGTTTTTT; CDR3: CASSPNSPATNEKLFF
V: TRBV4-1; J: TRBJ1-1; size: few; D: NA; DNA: TGCGCCAGCAGCCAAACAGGAACTGAAGCTTTCTTT; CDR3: CASSQTGTEAFF
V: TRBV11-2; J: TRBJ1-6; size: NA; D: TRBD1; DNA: TGTGCCAGCAGCTGGGGCGGGGACAGAAATAATTCACCCCTCCACTTT; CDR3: CASSWGGDRNNSPLHF
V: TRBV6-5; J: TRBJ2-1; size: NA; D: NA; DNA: TGTGCCACCGATGCGGGTAGCTCCTACAATGAGCAGTTCTTC; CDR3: CATDAGSSYNEQFF
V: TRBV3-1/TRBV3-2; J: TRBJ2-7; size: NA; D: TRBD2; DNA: TGTGCCAGCAGCCTTCTAGCGGGAGGGGTTGGCGAGCAGTACTTC; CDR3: CASSLLAGGVGEQYF
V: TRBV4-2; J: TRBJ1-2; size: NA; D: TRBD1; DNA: TGTGCCAGCAGCCAAGACCCGGGACAGTACTATGGCTACACCTTC; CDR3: CASSQDPGQYYGYTF
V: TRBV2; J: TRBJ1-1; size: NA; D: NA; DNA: TGTGCCAGCAGTTCCCTCAGGGTTAACACTGAAGCTTTCTTT; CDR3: CASSSLRVNTEAFF
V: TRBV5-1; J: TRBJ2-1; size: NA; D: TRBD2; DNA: TGCGCCAGCGGACTAGCGGAGACCTACAATGAGCAGTTCTTC; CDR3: CASGLAETYNEQFF
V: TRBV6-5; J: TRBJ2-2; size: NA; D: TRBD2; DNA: TGTGCCAGTGCCTCCGGGGGGGCGGGCACCGGGGAGCTGTTTTTT; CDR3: CASASGGAGTGELFF
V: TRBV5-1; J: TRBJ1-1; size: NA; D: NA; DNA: TGCGCCAGCAGCGCGCCTACAGGGAACACTGAAGCTTTCTTT; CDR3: CASSAPTGNTEAFF
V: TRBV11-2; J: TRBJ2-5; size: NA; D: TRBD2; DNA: TGTGCCAGCAGCTCACCGCGGGAGGGCCAAGAGACCCAGTACTTC; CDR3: CASSSPREGQETQYF
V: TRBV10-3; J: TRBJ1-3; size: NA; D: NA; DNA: TGTGCCATCAGTGAGGGCAGGCAAGGAAACACCATATATTTT; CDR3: CAISEGRQGNTIYF
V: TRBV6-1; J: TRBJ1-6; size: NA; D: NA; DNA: TGTGCCAGCAGTGACAACTATAATTCACCCCTCCACTTT; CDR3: CASSDNYNSPLHF
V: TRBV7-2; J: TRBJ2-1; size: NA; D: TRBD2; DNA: TGTGCCAGCAGCTTACGGAGCGGGGGGCACAATGAGCAGTTCTTC; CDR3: CASSLRSGGHNEQFF
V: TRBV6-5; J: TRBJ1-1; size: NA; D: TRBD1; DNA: TGTGCCACCGGGACAGGGGGCCCTGAAGCTTTCTTT; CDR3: CATGTGGPEAFF
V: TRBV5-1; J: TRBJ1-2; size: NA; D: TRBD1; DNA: TGCGCCAGCAGCCACGGGACAGGGGCGGATTGGTACGGCTACACCTTC; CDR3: CASSHGTGADWYGYTF
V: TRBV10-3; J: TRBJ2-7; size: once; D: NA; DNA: TGTGCCATCAGTGGAAGGGAGCTTACCTACGAGCAGTACTTC; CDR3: CAISGRELTYEQYF
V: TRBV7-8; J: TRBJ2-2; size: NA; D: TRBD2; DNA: TGTGCCAGCAGCAAAGCGGGGGCGAACACCGGGGAGCTGTTTTTT; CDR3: CASSKAGANTGELFF
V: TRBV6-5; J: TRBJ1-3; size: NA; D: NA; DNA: TGTGCCAGCCGAGACATCAACTCTGGAAACACCATATATTTT; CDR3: CASRDINSGNTIYF
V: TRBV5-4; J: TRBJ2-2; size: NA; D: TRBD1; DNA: TGTGCCAGCAGTCGGGGACAGGGAACCACCGCGAACACCGGGGAGCTGTTTTTT; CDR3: CASSRGQGTTANTGELFF
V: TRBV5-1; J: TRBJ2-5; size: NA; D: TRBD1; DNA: TGCGCCAGCAGCTCGTCGACAGGGGGCGTGGGGGAGACCCAGTACTTC; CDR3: CASSSSTGGVGETQYF
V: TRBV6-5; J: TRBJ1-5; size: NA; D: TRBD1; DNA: TGTGCCAGCATTAAGGACAGGGCGGTTATGACCCAGCATTTT; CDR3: CASIKDRAVMTQHF
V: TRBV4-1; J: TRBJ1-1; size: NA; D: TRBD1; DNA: TGCGCCAGCAGCCAAGCGGGACAGATTGAAGCTTTCTTT; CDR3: CASSQAGQIEAFF
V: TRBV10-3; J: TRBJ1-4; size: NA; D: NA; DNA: TGTGCCATCAGTGGCCCCCCGGGACAAAATGAAAAACTGTTTTTT; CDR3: CAISGPPGQNEKLFF
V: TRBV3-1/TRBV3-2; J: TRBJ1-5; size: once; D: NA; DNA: TGTGCCAGCAGCCAAGATTCCGGGAATCAGCCCCAGCATTTT; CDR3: CASSQDSGNQPQHF
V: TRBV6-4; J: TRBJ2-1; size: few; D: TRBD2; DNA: TGTGCCAGCAGAGGGACTAGCGGGGCTGGGGGTGAGCAGTTCTTC; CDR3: CASRGTSGAGGEQFF
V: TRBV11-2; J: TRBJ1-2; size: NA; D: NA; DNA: TGTGCCAGCAGCTTAGATACGGGTTATAACTATGGCTACACCTTC; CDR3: CASSLDTGYNYGYTF
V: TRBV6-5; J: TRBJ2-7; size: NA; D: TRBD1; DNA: TGTGCCACCGGGACAGTCAGCTCCTACGAGCAGTACTTC; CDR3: CATGTVSSYEQYF
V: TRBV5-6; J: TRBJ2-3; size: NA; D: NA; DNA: TGTGCCAGCAGCGGCGGGCTTCGCACAGATACGCAGTATTTT; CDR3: CASSGGLRTDTQYF
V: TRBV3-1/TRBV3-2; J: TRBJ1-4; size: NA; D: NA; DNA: TGTGCCAGCAGCCAAGCAGGGCATGAAAAACTGTTTTTT; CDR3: CASSQAGHEKLFF
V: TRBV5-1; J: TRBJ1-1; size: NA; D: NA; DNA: TGCGCCAGCAGCTCTATACAGGGTGGCACTGAAGCTTTCTTT; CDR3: CASSSIQGGTEAFF
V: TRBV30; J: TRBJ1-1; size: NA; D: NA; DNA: TGTGCCTGGAGTGTACCGGGGAGGATCAGGAACACTGAAGCTTTCTTT; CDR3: CAWSVPGRIRNTEAFF
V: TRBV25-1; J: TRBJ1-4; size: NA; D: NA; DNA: TGTGCCAGCAGCCAGGGTGCTCCTAATGAAAAACTGTTTTTT; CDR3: CASSQGAPNEKLFF
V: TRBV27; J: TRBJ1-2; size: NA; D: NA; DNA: TGTGCCAGCAGTTTCGCAGGGAATCCTAGCTATGGCTACACCTTC; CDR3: CASSFAGNPSYGYTF
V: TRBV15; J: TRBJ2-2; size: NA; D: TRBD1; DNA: TGTGCCATCAATTCCGGGACAGGGGACACCGGGGAGCTGTTTTTT; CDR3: CAINSGTGDTGELFF
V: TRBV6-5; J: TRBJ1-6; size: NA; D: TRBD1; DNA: TGTGCCAGCAGATTTGTGACAGGGGGCAGTTCACCCCTCCACTTT; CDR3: CASRFVTGGSSPLHF
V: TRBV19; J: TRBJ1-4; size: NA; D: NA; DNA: TGTGCCAGTAGTGGATGGACAAAGCCAACTAATGAAAAACTGTTTTTT; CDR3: CASSGWTKPTNEKLFF
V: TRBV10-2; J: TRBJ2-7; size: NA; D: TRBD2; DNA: TGCGCCAGCAGTACTAGCGGGGGGTACGAGCAGTACTTC; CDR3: CASSTSGGYEQYF
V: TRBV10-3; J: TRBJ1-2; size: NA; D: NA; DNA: TGTGCCATCAGTGAGTCGGCAGATGTGGGCTACACCTTC; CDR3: CAISESADVGYTF
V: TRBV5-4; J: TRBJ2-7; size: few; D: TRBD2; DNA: TGTGCCAGCAGCAGAGAGGGACTAGCGGCCTACGAGCAGTACTTC; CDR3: CASSREGLAAYEQYF
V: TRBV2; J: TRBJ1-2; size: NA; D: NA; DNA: TGTGCCAGCAGGCAAGCACTGTATGGCTACACCTTC; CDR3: CASRQALYGYTF
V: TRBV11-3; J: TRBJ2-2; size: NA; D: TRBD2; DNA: TGTGCCAGCAGCCAGACAACTAGCGGGAAAACGAACACCGGGGAGCTGTTTTTT; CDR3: CASSQTTSGKTNTGELFF
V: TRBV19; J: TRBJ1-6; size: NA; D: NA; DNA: TGTGCCAGCAAGTCCCCCGGGAGCTCCTATAATTCACCCCTCCACTTT; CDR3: CASKSPGSSYNSPLHF
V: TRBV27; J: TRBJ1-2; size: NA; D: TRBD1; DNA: TGTGCCAGCAGTTTCGGACAGAAGGGGGCTTTCCCGTTTTCGGATGGCTACACCTTC; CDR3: CASSFGQKGAFPFSDGYTF
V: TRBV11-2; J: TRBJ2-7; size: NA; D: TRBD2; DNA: TGTGCCAGCAGCTCATTATCCCGCCAGCGGGGGCTCCCCTACGAGCAGTACTTC; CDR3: CASSSLSRQRGLPYEQYF
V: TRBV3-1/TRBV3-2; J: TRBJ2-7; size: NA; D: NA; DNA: TGTGCCAGCAGCCGAAGAGGCTACGAGCAGTACTTC; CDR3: CASSRRGYEQYF
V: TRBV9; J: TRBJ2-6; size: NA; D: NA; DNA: TGTGCCAGCAGCCTAAGAGGATCTGGGGCCAACGTCCTGACTTTC; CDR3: CASSLRGSGANVLTF
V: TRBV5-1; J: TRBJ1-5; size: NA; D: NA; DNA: TGCGCCAGCAGCTTGACGAGGGGGCAGCCCCAGCATTTT; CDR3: CASSLTRGQPQHF
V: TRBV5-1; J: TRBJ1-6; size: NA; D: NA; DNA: TGCGCCAGCAGCGTGACAGCAGGGTTTTCACCCCTCCACTTT; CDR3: CASSVTAGFSPLHF
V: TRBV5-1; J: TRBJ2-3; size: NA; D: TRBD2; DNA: TGCGCCAGCAGCTTAGGTGGCGGGAGGAGCACAGATACGCAGTATTTT; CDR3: CASSLGGGRSTDTQYF
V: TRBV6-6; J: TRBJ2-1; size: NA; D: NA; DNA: TGTGCCAGCAAGATCTTCGGGGGTTCCTACAATGAGCAGTTCTTC; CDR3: CASKIFGGSYNEQFF